These 4 T cell receptor beta chains came from one sample sequenced in a study of T cell changes during pregnancy in multiple sclerosis. The method was immunoSEQ multiplex PCR; TCRdb's version includes in-frame clones alone and lacks a portion of them. This table has 40,000 or so clones, around nine tenths appearing once. The material sequenced was CD8+ T cells from peripheral blood mononuclear cells, taken in the first trimester of pregnancy. These TCRs come from a female donor with multiple sclerosis, enrolled in a pregnancy study.

The chain links TRBV5-6 to TRBJ1-5; 9 bases line up with TRBD1. The V and J ends lost 4 bases and 4 bases, in that order; junction bases with no gene match: 6. The germline CDR1 and CDR2 sequences are SGHDT and YYEEEE. The CDR3 sequence is 15 residues long. For the CDR3, the DNA is TGTGCCAGCAGCGCCGGGACAGGGTCGAATCAGCCCCAGCATTTT. Translation: CASSAGTGSNQPQHF.

This chain joins TRBV6-1 and TRBJ2-7; 8 bases are a match to TRBD1. V shed 5 bases, J shed 4 bases, and the junction held 7 bases outside the gene matches. The CDR3 length is 14 residues. The germline V gene has CDR1 MNHNS and CDR2 SASEGT. CDR3 sequence (DNA): TGTGCCAGCAGTCCCGACAGGGGTTATTACGAGCAGTACTTC. Residues: CASSPDRGYYEQYF.

This clone was seen once. The rearrangement joins TRBV21-1 to TRBJ2-3; the D call TRBD2 from the table was never checked on the DNA. TRBV21-1 is an annotated pseudogene. The CDR3 spans 15 residues. CDR3 sequence reads: CAKQRSVTRTDTQYF. The CDR3 nucleotides are TGTGCCAAGCAGCGATCGGTAACAAGAACAGATACGCAGTATTTT.

CDR3 DNA: TGTGCCAGCAGTGAGCGGGAAGAGGGTGAAGCTTTCTTT. This codes for CASSEREEGEAFF. V and J are TRBV6-4 and TRBJ1-1; D gene ambiguous. V was shortened by 3 bases and J by 7 bases, with 12 bases between the two germline ends. The CDR3 sequence is 13 residues long. Germline V gene lookup returns CDR1 MRHNA and CDR2 SNTAGT.